This TCR beta chain appears in the sequencing data of a study of regulatory T cells in long-lasting Graves disease. Study-wide points: Those with persistent disease had in common more public clonotypes (more than 2,500) than new patients (approximately 920). Favored gene segments in persistent disease were TRBV28, TRBJ1-2 and TRBJ2-5.

Relying on iRepertoire HTBI primers and Arm-PCR of CDR3 regions, the team built TCR beta libraries. One entry per CDR3 protein, called by TCRdb with MiXCR from the multiplex PCR reads. The sample lists 400,000 to 500,000 distinct CDR3 sequences, around 21% occurring once. The CDR3 is 15 residues long. Germline CDR1 reads MNHEY; CDR2 reads SMNVEV (reference sequence). Trimming at V came to 1 base and at J to 8 bases, leaving 7 bases not matched to a gene. Regarding this clonotype: Its antigen is not known.

Regarding time point: persistent/refractory GD, antithyroid drugs over 5 years with positive TRAb. PBMC RNA was the source of the TCR library. Graves' disease diagnosis was established per American Thyroid Association guidelines. The material sequenced was peripheral blood mononuclear cells (PBMCs), taken when the disease was refractory, from a patient treated with antithyroid drugs. This TCR came from a female donor with Graves disease. The chain joins TRBV27 to TRBJ2-1, with 8 nucleotides matching TRBD2. CDR3 sequence reads: CASSLWGLESHEQFF. CDR3 nucleotides: TGTGCCAGCAGTTTATGGGGACTAGAATCCCATGAGCAGTTCTTC.